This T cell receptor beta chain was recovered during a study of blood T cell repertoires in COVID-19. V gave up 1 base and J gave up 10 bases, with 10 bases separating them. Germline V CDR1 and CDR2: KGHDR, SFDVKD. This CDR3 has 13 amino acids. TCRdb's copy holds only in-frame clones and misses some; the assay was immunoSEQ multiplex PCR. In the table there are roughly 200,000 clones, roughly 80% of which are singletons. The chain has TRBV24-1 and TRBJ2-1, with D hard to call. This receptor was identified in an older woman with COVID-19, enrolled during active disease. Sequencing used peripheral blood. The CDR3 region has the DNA TGTGCCACCAGTGATTTCGCCTTTGCGGAGCAGTTCTTC. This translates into CATSDFAFAEQFF.